The 25 T cell receptor beta chains given below trace back to one sample, sequenced in a study of Ad26.COV2.S vaccination and SARS-CoV-2 variants. The treatment here: around 19 received Ad26.COV2.S at low or high dose, single or two shots; about five received placebo; per-sample allocation not given. The investigators took samples on day 63 after the first vaccine or placebo injection. The data were produced by immunoSEQ multiplex PCR, yet TCRdb's version contains in-frame clones alone and is incomplete. The data show roughly 450,000 clones, with 80% to 95% seen just once and 12% held by the top ten. This sample comprised peripheral blood, obtained in a trial of Ad26.COV2.S vaccine versus placebo. These receptors came from a person aged 18 to 59 who received the Ad26.COV2.S COVID-19 vaccine or a placebo.

This clone was recorded only once. The CDR3 here is CASSSLGTAVNEKLFF. The CDR3 DNA sequence: TGTGCCAGCAGTTCCCTCGGGACTGCCGTTAATGAAAAACTGTTTTTT. The V and J genes are TRBV27 and TRBJ1-4; tentative D call: TRBD1 (5 bases). Trimming left V 4 bases short and J 4 bases short, with 16 bases between. The CDR3 spans 16 residues. The V gene's germline CDR1 is MNHEY and CDR2 SMNVEV (reference sequence).

This sequence joins TRBV19 and TRBJ2-1; D call uncertain. Trimming cost V 10 bases and J 0 bases, with 4 bases left between them. The CDR3 has 11 amino acids. CDR1 and CDR2 (germline): LNHDA, SQIVND (reference sequence). CDR3 DNA: TGTGCCACGAGCTCCTACAATGAGCAGTTCTTC. Translating gives CATSSYNEQFF.

This rearrangement joins TRBV5-6 to TRBJ2-3; D is ambiguous. With 0 bases removed from V and 2 bases from J, the gap between germline ends came to 4 bases. Germline CDR1 SGHDT, CDR2 YYEEEE. CDR3 length equals 13 residues. CDR3 protein: CASSLDYTDTQYF. CDR3 bases: TGTGCCAGCAGCTTGGACTACACAGATACGCAGTATTTT.

V gene TRBV5-1 combines with J gene TRBJ2-3; D remains ambiguous. The V end was cut by 2 bases, the J end by 7 bases, with 5 bases between. The CDR3 spans 11 residues. Germline V gives CDR1 SGHRS, CDR2 YFSETQ. Here the CDR3 reads CASSLGNTQYF. The CDR3 bases are TGCGCCAGCAGCTTAGGAAATACGCAGTATTTT. The full variable domain, in which reference TRBV5-1 and TRBJ2-3 provide the parts outside the CDR3, is KAGVTQTPRYLIKTRGQQVTLSCSPISGHRSVSWYQQTPGQGLQFLFEYFSETQRNKGNFPGRFSGRQFSNSRSEMNVSTLELGDSALYLCASSLGNTQYFGPGTRLTVL.

This chain links TRBV11-2 with TRBJ2-5, with unresolved D. Germline CDR1 and CDR2: SGHAT and FQNNGV. Trimming stripped 5 bases from V and 3 bases from J, with 10 bases between. This CDR3 spans 13 amino acids. CDR3 in amino acids: CASSGVVKETQYF. CDR3 nucleotide sequence: TGTGCCAGCAGCGGTGTGGTAAAAGAGACCCAGTACTTC.

This clone turned up a few times. The V gene is TRBV2, the J gene TRBJ2-7; maybe TRBD2 (5 bases). V shed 7 bases and J shed 0 bases, with 10 bases lying between them. This CDR3 contains 13 residues. Germline-derived CDR1 and CDR2 are SNHLY and FYNNEI. Here the CDR3 DNA reads TGTGCCAGCAAAGCGGTATTCTCCTACGAGCAGTACTTC. This gives the protein CASKAVFSYEQYF.

The V call is TRBV6-2 or TRBV6-3, the J call TRBJ1-2; D gene ambiguous. Germline values: CDR1 MNHEY, CDR2 SVGEGT. This CDR3 spans 12 amino acids. Trimming removed 0 bases from V and 7 bases from J, with 6 bases in between. DNA for the CDR3: TGTGCCAGCAGTTACTCGACCGCTGGCTACACCTTC. This encodes CASSYSTAGYTF.

In this sample, this clone turned up once. This rearrangement joins TRBV12-3 or TRBV12-4 to TRBJ2-7; D ambiguous. The CDR3 has 12 residues. The V end was cut by 3 bases, the J end by 6 bases, with 9 bases between. This CDR3 is CASSFGPGEQYF. The CDR3 coding sequence is TGTGCCAGCAGTTTCGGGCCCGGCGAGCAGTACTTC.

The chain carries TRBV7-2 and TRBJ2-3; the D gene is possibly TRBD2 (6 bases). The CDR3 consists of 15 residues. The germline V and J ends were trimmed by 5 bases and 1 base, with 13 bases remaining between them. Germline V CDR1 and CDR2: SGHTA, FQGNSA. The chain's CDR3 is CASSAYGRGTDTQYF. CDR3 sequence (DNA): TGTGCCAGCAGCGCGTACGGGAGAGGCACAGATACGCAGTATTTT.

The chain uses TRBV29-1 and TRBJ2-1, with 9 bases lining up with TRBD2. This CDR3 has 16 amino acids. Trimming removed 1 base from V and 8 bases from J; junction bases left unmatched: 12. Germline V gives CDR1 SQVTM, CDR2 ANQGSEA. CDR3 region: CSVEAAGGPPGDEQFF. As DNA, the CDR3 is TGCAGCGTTGAAGCAGCGGGAGGCCCGCCGGGGGATGAGCAGTTCTTC.

J is TRBJ1-6 and V is TRBV6-6; TRBD1 aligns across 8 bases. The CDR3 consists of 15 residues. V trimming: 7 bases; J trimming: 7 bases; junction bases outside the gene matches: 9. CDR1 is MNHNY and CDR2 is SVGAGI in the germline V gene (reference sequence). The CDR3 protein is CASTQSGQGNSPLHF. Written as DNA, the CDR3 is TGTGCCAGCACTCAATCCGGACAGGGAAATTCACCCCTCCACTTT.

V gene TRBV7-9 combines with J gene TRBJ2-2; the D is unclear. CDR1 is SEHNR and CDR2 is FQNEAQ in the germline V gene (reference sequence). The CDR3 consists of 14 residues. V was pared by 6 bases and J by 1 base, with 9 bases between. The CDR3 DNA reads as TGTGCCAGCAGGTCGGGCAAGAACACCGGGGAGCTGTTTTTT. Translation: CASRSGKNTGELFF.

The V gene is TRBV6-2 or TRBV6-3, the J gene TRBJ2-1; D ambiguous. V was pared by 0 bases and J by 8 bases, with 8 bases between. This CDR3 contains 13 residues. Germline CDR1 and CDR2: MNHEY and SVGEGT. The CDR3 DNA is TGTGCCAGCAGTTACTCCACCCGGCATGAGCAGTTCTTC. As protein: CASSYSTRHEQFF.

This rearrangement joins TRBV19 to TRBJ2-1; TRBD1 or TRBD2 may be the D gene (5 bases each). Trimming removed 3 bases from V and 0 bases from J, with 12 bases in between. Germline V gene data show CDR1 as LNHDA and CDR2 as SQIVND (reference sequence). The CDR3 extends over 16 amino acids. CDR3 in DNA: TGTGCCAGTAGTATCTCGGGACCCTTCTCCTACAATGAGCAGTTCTTC. The encoded protein is CASSISGPFSYNEQFF.

V usage is TRBV7-2 and J usage is TRBJ2-7; D is possibly TRBD1 (6 bases). Trimming took off 1 base at V and 1 base at J, with 8 bases between the two ends. This CDR3 has 14 amino acids. CDR1 is SGHTA, CDR2 FQGNSA, per germline. The CDR3 is CASSLDRASYEQYF. DNA of the CDR3: TGTGCCAGCAGCTTAGACAGGGCATCCTACGAGCAGTACTTC.

This clone was picked up one time. V usage is TRBV6-6 and J usage is TRBJ2-2; the D is unclear. From germline, CDR1 is MNHNY and CDR2 SVGAGI (reference sequence). CDR3 length: 17 amino acids. V lost 5 bases, J lost 0 bases, and 16 bases lay in between. The CDR3 sequence is CASSRPTVSANTGELFF. Written as DNA, the CDR3 is TGTGCCAGCAGTCGTCCTACAGTCTCCGCGAACACCGGGGAGCTGTTTTTT.

The chain links TRBV3-1 (or the pseudogene TRBV3-2) to TRBJ2-5; 12 nucleotides agree with TRBD2. Germline loops: CDR1 LGHDT, CDR2 YNNKEL (reference sequence). The CDR3 length is 16 residues. V lost 4 bases and J lost 1; bases outside the gene matches: 4. The CDR3 protein is CASSRRTSGTQETQYF. The CDR3 DNA reads as TGTGCCAGCAGCCGCCGGACTAGCGGGACCCAAGAGACCCAGTACTTC.

V and J are TRBV3-1 (or the pseudogene TRBV3-2) and TRBJ2-1; 7 bases fit TRBD2. The CDR3 is 15 residues long. After removal of 4 bases from V and 3 bases from J, the junction contained 6 bases not matched to a gene. Germline V lookup: CDR1 LGHDT, CDR2 YNNKEL (reference sequence). CDR3 sequence (DNA): TGTGCCAGCAGCCTTACTAGCGCCAGCTACAATGAGCAGTTCTTC. It yields the protein CASSLTSASYNEQFF.

The J gene is TRBJ2-7, the V gene TRBV29-1; 9 bases line up with TRBD1. The CDR3 spans 14 residues. V lost 2 bases and J lost 2; bases outside the gene matches: 4. CDR1 SQVTM and CDR2 ANQGSEA come from the germline V gene. The CDR3: CSVESGQGPYEQYF. The CDR3 DNA reads as TGCAGCGTTGAATCCGGACAGGGGCCCTACGAGCAGTACTTC.

V and J are TRBV12-3 or TRBV12-4 and TRBJ2-1; D not resolved. V lost 6 bases and J lost 6, with 12 bases in between. The length of the CDR3 is 13 residues. CDR3 coding DNA: TGTGCCAGCAGCCTGGTCGGGCTCAATGAGCAGTTCTTC. Amino acids: CASSLVGLNEQFF.

This clone was recorded a few times. The gene calls are TRBV5-4 and TRBJ2-2; no reliable D call. The length of the CDR3 is 17 residues. Trimming removed 3 bases from V and 2 bases from J, with 17 bases in between. Germline loops: CDR1 SGHNT, CDR2 YYREEE (reference sequence). The chain's CDR3 is CASSSIPRETNTGELFF. CDR3 bases: TGTGCCAGCAGCTCCATCCCCCGAGAGACTAACACCGGGGAGCTGTTTTTT.

The chain uses TRBV4-1 and TRBJ2-6, with D tentatively TRBD2 (5 bases). The germline gives CDR1 MGHRA, CDR2 YSYEKL. The CDR3 has 17 amino acids. Trimming took off 4 bases at V and 1 base at J, with 14 bases between the two ends. CDR3 sequence (DNA): TGCGCCAGCAGCCCTCTGGAGTCGGGGTCTGGGGCCAACGTCCTGACTTTC. Encoded protein: CASSPLESGSGANVLTF.

The chain uses TRBV6-6 and TRBJ2-2; TRBD2 aligns across 10 bases. CDR3 length equals 15 residues. Per the germline V gene, CDR1 is MNHNY and CDR2 is SVGAGI (reference sequence). J lost 7 bases, V lost 5 bases, and 7 bases had no gene match. CDR3 DNA: TGTGCCAGCAGTCCCCTAGCGGGAGAGGTCGGGGAGCTGTTTTTT. Its protein is CASSPLAGEVGELFF.

J is TRBJ2-3 and V is TRBV7-3, with D possibly being TRBD1 (6 bases). Germline V gene data show CDR1 as SGHTA and CDR2 as FQGTGA. V shed 5 bases and J shed 3 bases, with 12 bases lying between them. This CDR3 has 14 amino acids. The CDR3 loop reads CASSTGRVTDTQYF. The CDR3 bases are TGTGCCAGCAGCACAGGGAGAGTGACAGATACGCAGTATTTT.

This chain uses TRBV3-1 (or the pseudogene TRBV3-2) with TRBJ2-1; 11 bases line up with TRBD2. CDR3 length equals 16 residues. V shed 6 bases, J shed 10 bases, and the junction held 14 bases outside the gene matches. Germline values: CDR1 LGHDT, CDR2 YNNKEL (reference sequence). CDR3 sequence: CASSPLAGGERREQFF. For the CDR3, the DNA is TGTGCCAGCAGTCCCTTAGCGGGAGGGGAAAGAAGGGAGCAGTTCTTC.